The 30 T cell receptor beta chains presented below share a single source sample, sequenced in a study of blood T cells in healthy people across ages. Sample-barcoded 5' priming and a J-beta primer mix drove a second PCR of roughly 6 to 12 cycles. TCRdb redid the calling of the 5' RACE reads with MiXCR, one entry per CDR3 protein. The sample consists of about 1.7 million distinct CDR3 sequences, 28% of them appearing once. What was sequenced was blood. The receptor source for this set is a woman in her 30s in good health.

This rearrangement joins TRBV5-1 to TRBJ2-1; tentatively, D is TRBD1 or TRBD2 (5 bases each). The J call may be wrong; the DNA end is better matched by TRBJ2-7. CDR3 size: 14 residues. Looked up from germline, CDR1 is SGHRS and CDR2 is YFSETQ. This CDR3 reads CASSPGTDYNEQYF. In DNA, the CDR3 is TGCGCCAGCAGCCCCGGGACCGACTACAATGAGCAGTACTTC.

There are many counts of this clonotype. The V call is TRBV9, the J call TRBJ2-7; perhaps D is TRBD1 or TRBD2 (5 bases each). Trimming left V 4 bases short and J 2 bases short, with 13 bases between. The CDR3 sequence is 14 residues long. Germline V CDR1 and CDR2: SGDLS, YYNGEE. The CDR3 DNA sequence: TGTGCCAGCAGCTCCTCCGGGGCCGCCTACGAGCAGTACTTC. Its protein is CASSSSGAAYEQYF. The full variable domain, in which reference TRBV9 and TRBJ2-7 provide the parts outside the CDR3, is DSGVTQTPKHLITATGQRVTLRCSPRSGDLSVYWYQQSLDQGLQFLIQYYNGEERAKGNILERFSAQQFPDLHSELNLSSLELGDSALYFCASSSSGAAYEQYFGPGTRLTVT.

This clonotype was found a few times. The rearrangement joins TRBV20-1 to TRBJ2-1, with 9 bases that match TRBD2. V gave up 2 bases and J gave up 4 bases; unmatched junction bases: 9. The CDR3 covers 16 residues. From germline, CDR1 is DFQATT and CDR2 SNEGSKA (reference sequence). CDR3 coding DNA: TGCAGTGCTAGAAGGTCTAGCGGGATCATGTACAATGAGCAGTTCTTC. Translation: CSARRSSGIMYNEQFF.

J is TRBJ1-5 and V is TRBV30, with a weak D call TRBD1 (6 bases). Per the germline V gene, CDR1 is GTSNPN and CDR2 is SVGIG (reference sequence). The CDR3 is 14 amino acids. V lost 0 bases and J lost 5, with 11 bases in between. Written as DNA, the CDR3 is TGTGCCTGGAGTGTAGGGGGTTACGATCAGCCCCAGCATTTT. This gives the protein CAWSVGGYDQPQHF.

This clonotype was recorded a few times. V and J are TRBV29-1 and TRBJ1-1; tentatively, D is TRBD1 (6 bases). The CDR3 covers 14 residues. Germline loops: CDR1 SQVTM, CDR2 ANQGSEA. V gave up 2 bases and J gave up 0 bases, with 10 bases separating them. DNA for the CDR3: TGCAGCGTTGAACCGACAGGAGTGAACACTGAAGCTTTCTTT. It codes for CSVEPTGVNTEAFF.

The sample holds many counts of this clonotype. This rearrangement joins TRBV12-3 or TRBV12-4 to TRBJ1-5, with D possibly being TRBD1 (6 bases). This CDR3 is 15 amino acids long. The V gene lost 6 bases and the J gene lost 1 base, with 13 bases spanning the gap. The CDR3 DNA is TGTGCCAGCAGCCCTAGTCAGGGGAGCAATCAGCCCCAGCATTTT. Its translation: CASSPSQGSNQPQHF.

This clonotype occurred many times. The rearrangement joins TRBV10-3 to TRBJ2-5; the match to TRBD2 covers 8 bases. In germline, CDR1 is ENHRY, CDR2 SYGVKD. Trimming removed 9 bases from V and 2 bases from J; junction bases left unmatched: 14. This CDR3 has 16 amino acids. The CDR3 coding sequence is TGTGCCATGAGGAGCGGGAGTGGAGCGAGGCAAGAGACCCAGTACTTC. Translating it yields CAMRSGSGARQETQYF.

This clonotype turned up a few times. This chain links TRBV18 with TRBJ2-1; 8 bases are a match to TRBD1. The trim removed 3 bases at V and 8 bases at J, leaving 6 bases unmatched. This CDR3 is 14 amino acids long. Germline assignment: CDR1 KGHSH and CDR2 LQKENI. The CDR3 DNA follows: TGTGCCAGCTCACCCGGGACAGGTGTCCATGAGCAGTTCTTC. This encodes CASSPGTGVHEQFF.

This clonotype was counted many times. It may be a read error: a sequence one base away is much more abundant. This sequence joins TRBV5-6 and TRBJ2-1; weak D call: TRBD1 (6 bases). Looked up from germline, CDR1 is SGHDT and CDR2 is YYEEEE. V shed 2 bases and J shed 4 bases, with 7 bases lying between them. The CDR3 runs 13 residues. Here the CDR3 DNA reads TGTGCCAGCAGCTTCACAGGGTACAATGAGCAGTTCTTC. This sequence encodes CASSFTGYNEQFF.

The chain joins TRBV25-1 to TRBJ1-2; D is ambiguous. V was shortened by 4 bases and J by 3 bases, with 9 bases between the two germline ends. The CDR3 is 13 residues long. Germline assignment: CDR1 MGHDK and CDR2 SYGVNS. The CDR3 is CASSGTLDYGYTF. In nucleotides, the CDR3 is TGTGCCAGCAGTGGGACGTTGGACTATGGCTACACCTTC.

V usage is TRBV27 and J usage is TRBJ1-2, with D perhaps TRBD1 (5 bases). Trimming removed 3 bases from V and 8 bases from J, with 19 bases in between. This CDR3 spans 15 amino acids. CDR1 is MNHEY and CDR2 is SMNVEV in the germline V gene (reference sequence). The CDR3 DNA follows: TGTGCCAGCAGTTTTCTTGCAGGGAAAAATAAGGGCTACACCTTC. Translating gives CASSFLAGKNKGYTF.

This clonotype has a handful of counts. The chain uses TRBV4-3 and TRBJ2-7, with TRBD2 matching 7 bases. The germline CDR1 and CDR2 sequences are LGHNA and YSLEER. The trim removed 0 bases at V and 6 bases at J, leaving 14 bases unmatched. The CDR3 spans 17 residues. Here the CDR3 DNA reads TGCGCCAGCAGCCAAGATCGGGACCCGGGGGGAGGAAGCGAGCAGTACTTC. Encoded protein: CASSQDRDPGGGSEQYF.

This clonotype was found a few times. The chain carries TRBV7-8 and TRBJ2-1, with 10 nucleotides matching TRBD2. The V and J ends lost 8 bases and 6 bases, in that order; junction bases with no gene match: 4. The CDR3 spans 13 residues. The germline gives CDR1 SGHVS, CDR2 FQNEAQ. The CDR3 region has the DNA TGTGCCAGCCTGCTAGCGGGAGCCAATGAGCAGTTCTTC. Translated: CASLLAGANEQFF.

The chain links TRBV6-2 or TRBV6-3 to TRBJ1-4; 7 nucleotides line up with TRBD1. The germline V gene has CDR1 MNHEY and CDR2 SVGEGT. The length of the CDR3 is 14 residues. Unmatched junction bases numbered 4, after V lost 5 bases and J lost 4 bases. This chain's CDR3 is CASSRQGNNEKLFF. Written as DNA, the CDR3 is TGTGCCAGCAGTCGACAGGGAAATAATGAAAAACTGTTTTTT.

This clonotype was found a few times. V is TRBV28 and J is TRBJ2-1; 13 bases are shared with TRBD2. In germline, CDR1 is MDHEN, CDR2 SYDVKM. The V segment lost 5 bases and the J segment 12 bases; nucleotides outside the gene matches: 13. The CDR3 has 16 amino acids. CDR3 in amino acids: CASSQLLGLAGNPQFF. In DNA, the CDR3 is TGTGCCAGCAGTCAACTCTTGGGACTAGCGGGGAACCCGCAGTTCTTC.

The CDR3 loop is CASSFSGQPNTEAFF. CDR3 sequence (DNA): TGTGCCAGCAGTTTTTCGGGACAGCCGAACACTGAAGCTTTCTTT. The chain recombines TRBV27 with TRBJ1-1, with 7 bases aligning to TRBD1. V lost 3 bases to trimming and J lost 1 base; unmatched junction nucleotides: 5. CDR3 length: 15 residues. In germline, CDR1 is MNHEY, CDR2 SMNVEV (reference sequence).

This chain connects TRBV12-3 or TRBV12-4 to TRBJ1-5; D is possibly TRBD1 (6 bases). There are 14 residues in the CDR3. V was pared by 3 bases and J by 6 bases, with 12 bases between. CDR3 sequence reads: CASSLWGASQPQHF. CDR3 DNA: TGTGCCAGCAGTTTGTGGGGGGCCAGTCAGCCCCAGCATTTT.

This clonotype was counted only a few times. The V and J genes are TRBV7-9 and TRBJ1-5; no reliable D call. This CDR3 has 13 amino acids. Trimming took 5 bases from V and 6 from J, leaving 11 bases between them. The V gene's germline CDR1 is SEHNR and CDR2 FQNEAQ (reference sequence). The CDR3 nucleotides are TGTGCCAGCAGCGGAGGGAGTACTCAGCCCCAGCATTTT. The encoded protein is CASSGGSTQPQHF.

The rearrangement uses TRBV5-5 and TRBJ1-5; D gene unclear. V dropped 4 bases and J dropped 11 bases, with 19 bases sitting between them. Germline V CDR1 and CDR2: SGHKS, YYEKEE (reference sequence). This CDR3 is 14 amino acids long. For the CDR3, the DNA is TGTGCCAGCAGCCCCCCAGGACGGTCCCCCGCCCAGCATTTT. It encodes CASSPPGRSPAQHF.

The chain links TRBV7-2 to TRBJ1-5; a weak D match, TRBD1 (5 bases). Between the trimmed V and J ends, which lost 5 bases and 4 bases, there was a span of 12 bases. This CDR3 contains 14 residues. Germline V lookup: CDR1 SGHTA, CDR2 FQGNSA. The chain's CDR3 is CASSPTRTNQPQHF. The CDR3 nucleotides are TGTGCCAGCAGCCCGACAAGGACAAATCAGCCCCAGCATTTT.

This chain joins TRBV6-6 and TRBJ2-3, with TRBD2 matching 14 bases. Germline CDR1 reads MNHNY; CDR2 reads SVGAGI (reference sequence). The CDR3 extends over 16 amino acids. The V segment lost 2 bases and the J segment 5 bases; nucleotides outside the gene matches: 3. CDR3 amino acids: CASSYAGTSGRDTQYF. The CDR3, as DNA: TGTGCCAGCAGTTACGCCGGGACTAGCGGGAGAGATACGCAGTATTTT.

This clonotype has more than one count but fewer than ten. This chain joins TRBV7-9 and TRBJ1-2; TRBD1 agrees at 8 bases. The CDR3 is made up of 15 amino acids. Per the germline V gene, CDR1 is SEHNR and CDR2 is FQNEAQ (reference sequence). J was trimmed by 3 bases and V by 1 base; bases with no gene match: 4. The CDR3 sequence: CASSLGSGGYYGYTF. The CDR3, as DNA: TGTGCCAGCAGCTTAGGGTCAGGGGGCTACTATGGCTACACCTTC.

At least ten counts were recorded for this clonotype. The rearrangement links TRBV29-1 to TRBJ2-3, with 10 positions matching TRBD2. CDR1 SQVTM and CDR2 ANQGSEA come from the germline V gene. Trimming cost V 7 bases and J 6 bases; bases outside gene matches: 10. The CDR3 extends over 14 amino acids. CDR3 DNA sequence: TGCAGCGCTCTAGCGGGAGAATTTTTTGATACGCAGTATTTT. Translating gives CSALAGEFFDTQYF.

The chain links TRBV11-2 to TRBJ2-7; 12 bases line up with TRBD2. V shed 4 bases and J 2 bases; nucleotides not matched to a gene: 9. Germline V gives CDR1 SGHAT, CDR2 FQNNGV. This CDR3 is built from 17 residues. The CDR3 DNA reads TGTGCCAGCAGCTCCCCCTCACTAGCGGGAGGACCCTACGAGCAGTACTTC. Its translation: CASSSPSLAGGPYEQYF.

There are a few counts of this clonotype. The chain links TRBV15 to TRBJ2-2; 9 nucleotides agree with TRBD2. Looked up from germline, CDR1 is LNHNV and CDR2 is YYDKDF (reference sequence). V shed 4 bases and J 7 bases; nucleotides not matched to a gene: 13. The CDR3 runs 17 residues. This chain's CDR3 is CATSTYSLAGVGGELFF. DNA of the CDR3: TGTGCCACCAGCACCTATTCCTTAGCGGGAGTTGGCGGGGAGCTGTTTTTT.

This clonotype was detected a few times. The genes are TRBV5-1 and TRBJ1-4; a weak D match, TRBD1 (5 bases). The germline CDR1 and CDR2 sequences are SGHRS and YFSETQ. With 2 bases removed from V and 7 bases from J, the gap between germline ends came to 15 bases. The CDR3 is 15 amino acids. The CDR3 protein is CASSLDSNWGEKLFF. In DNA form, the CDR3 reads TGCGCCAGCAGCTTAGACAGCAACTGGGGTGAAAAACTGTTTTTT.

At least ten counts were recorded for this clonotype. V is TRBV12-3 or TRBV12-4 and J is TRBJ2-1, with 14 bases fitting TRBD2. There are 15 residues in the CDR3. V lost 4 bases and J lost 10; bases outside the gene matches: 6. CDR3 residues: CASSSRTSGRKEQFF. In nucleotides, the CDR3 is TGTGCCAGCAGTTCCCGGACTAGCGGGAGGAAGGAGCAGTTCTTC.

This chain links TRBV7-2 with TRBJ1-5, with 9 bases identical to TRBD1. This CDR3 has 16 amino acids. V shed 0 bases and J 3 bases; nucleotides not matched to a gene: 3. Germline V gene lookup returns CDR1 SGHTA and CDR2 FQGNSA. The CDR3 is CASSLAGTGSNQPQHF. The CDR3 nucleotides read TGTGCCAGCAGCTTAGCGGGGACAGGGTCCAATCAGCCCCAGCATTTT.

The chain's CDR3 is CASSPKLSGRNSPLHF. CDR3 in DNA: TGTGCCAGCAGTCCCAAGCTCTCGGGCCGGAATTCACCCCTCCACTTT. V is TRBV28 and J is TRBJ1-6; D gene unclear. The CDR3 consists of 16 residues. Between the trimmed V and J ends, which lost 5 bases and 7 bases, there was a span of 18 bases. Looked up from germline, CDR1 is MDHEN and CDR2 is SYDVKM.

The chain has TRBV14 and TRBJ2-5; 8 bases map to TRBD2. This CDR3 comprises 14 residues. Germline V gene sequence: CDR1 SGHDN, CDR2 FVKESK. Trimming removed 3 bases from V and 5 bases from J; junction bases left unmatched: 5. This CDR3 is CASSQLGGRETQYF. The CDR3 DNA reads TGTGCCAGCAGCCAGTTAGGCGGGAGGGAGACCCAGTACTTC.